This entry is about one T cell receptor beta chain. This entry is derived from a study of blood T cell repertoires in COVID-19. TCRdb's table, derived via immunoSEQ multiplex PCR, lists solely in-frame clones and lacks some. This table has 150,000 to 180,000 clones, 88% appearing once. The CDR3 is 13 residues long. The germline V gene encodes CDR1 MNHEY and CDR2 SVGAGI. V was clipped by 6 bases and J by 8 bases, with 16 bases between them. The chain links TRBV6-5 to TRBJ1-2; TRBD1 might be the D (6 bases). Sequenced: peripheral blood. The TCR originated in a woman between 65 and 79 years old with acute or convalescent COVID-19. CDR3 bases: TGTGCCAGCAGCCGAACCTACAGGGCGGGCTACACCTTC. Translating it yields CASSRTYRAGYTF.